This TCR beta chain derives from a study of regulatory T cells in long-lasting Graves disease (dated by TCRdb to the early 2020s). For the study in its entirety: Persistent Graves' disease was defined as antithyroid drug treatment for over 5 years with persistently positive TSH receptor autoantibodies. Persistent Graves' disease patients were compared with newly diagnosed Graves' disease patients by peripheral blood TCR sequencing and RNA sequencing. The study was registered as a clinical trial and conducted in China. TCR sequencing covered 13 persistent and 20 newly diagnosed Graves' disease patients, approximately 33 samples in total. In the clinical cohort, patients with persistent Graves' disease had used antithyroid drugs for an average of about 9.3 years.

What the authors observed across the whole study: Only the TCR beta chain was sequenced and analyzed. Compared with newly diagnosed patients, patients with persistent Graves' disease had lower TCR Shannon entropy and fewer highly expanded clones, which suggests clonal expansion. Patients with persistent disease shared more public clonotypes (about 2,700) than newly diagnosed patients did (about 970). TRBV28, TRBJ1-2 and TRBJ2-5 were preferentially used in persistent disease, while TRBV20-1 and TRBJ2-1 were favored in newly diagnosed disease. Peripheral blood alone was examined, since thyroid tissue, which constituted the primary lesion, could not be accessed. The small sample size was acknowledged by the authors as a limitation that may reduce accuracy.

The method was multiplex PCR. The sample was run on an Illumina HiSeq 4000. To build TCR beta libraries, CDR3 regions were amplified by Arm-PCR using iRepertoire HTBI primers. PCR products were gel purified before sequencing. The authors processed their data as follows. Gene usage analysis of CDR3 amino acid clonotypes used the approximately 62 TRBV and more than 13 TRBJ segments found across samples. COPE and FqMerger were used to merge filtered high-quality paired reads into contigs. BLAST was used to align contigs to IMGT TRBV, TRBD and TRBJ reference genes, with CDR3 defined following IMGT. Highly expanded clones were defined as clonotypes with a frequency above 0.1%. Shannon entropy was used to measure repertoire diversity, and the Gini coefficient was used to measure V-J evenness. Public clonotypes were defined as clonotypes shared by more than one individual. Through fastp at Q25 and MiXCR, TCRdb rebuilt clones from the public reads, retaining in-frame beta chains. CDR3 protein duplicates are merged, each entry listing the most common genes and DNA. These V and J calls originate from TCRdb's pipeline instead of the authors' own analysis. For this sample the table gives about 470,000 distinct CDR3 sequences, of which 20% to 25% were detected only once. 7.1% of the sample is taken by the ten largest.

The time point label of this sample denotes: persistent/refractory GD, antithyroid drugs over 5 years with positive TRAb. RNA was extracted from PBMCs in TRIzol for both TCR sequencing and RNA sequencing. The diagnosis of Graves' disease was made according to American Thyroid Association guidelines. Patients were recruited from an endocrinology department in Xi'an, China. From each patient, approximately 10 milliliters of peripheral blood was collected into an EDTA anticoagulant tube. Ficoll Paque Plus density gradient separation was used to isolate PBMCs, and no additional T cell sorting was done. RNA quality was checked with an Agilent 2100 Bioanalyzer and agarose gel, and concentration with a NanoDrop 2000. In this sample, this clonotype turned up a few times. The target of this receptor is not known. No quality values exist for individual bases; no much larger clone is one base distant. The CDR3, cysteine through phenylalanine, is 13 amino acids long. The entry retains the CDR3 DNA only, 39 bases that are in frame from base 1. According to the germline V gene, CDR1 reads SGHRS and CDR2 reads YFSETQ. The junction shows trimming of 5 bases on V and 6 bases on J, plus 11 bases between the germline ends.

The sequence joins TRBV5-1 to TRBJ1-4; the D gene assignment is ambiguous. The clonotype was recovered from a female donor with Graves disease. Sequences were derived from peripheral blood mononuclear cells (PBMCs), sampled when the disease was refractory, from a patient treated with antithyroid drugs. The nucleotide sequence reads as follows: TGCGCCAGCAGTTGGGGAGTGGATGAAAAACTGTTTTTT. Its coded protein is CASSWGVDEKLFF.